This entry is about one T cell receptor beta chain. Its antigen is as yet unknown. An end of the junction differs from the germline gene, which may be a read error. The germline CDR1 and CDR2 sequences are SGHDT and YYEEEE. There are 11 residues in the CDR3. This sample was taken from a study of T cell responses to AZD1222 COVID-19 vaccine. Whole-study results and caveats: In the spike-specific TCR repertoire, nearly half reportedly target unmutated variant regions. AZD1222 recipients seropositive at baseline numbered only six or seven.

TCRdb's copy holds only in-frame clones and misses some; the assay was immunoSEQ multiplex PCR. The sample lists 140,000 to 150,000 clones, around 90% seen once, with under 4% in the top ten. The sequences come from peripheral blood, collected 28 days after the second AZD1222 dose. This chain uses TRBV5-6 with TRBJ1-5; maybe TRBD1 (5 bases). The sequence was collected from an adult who received the AZD1222 COVID-19 vaccine. CDR3 DNA: TGTGCCAGCAGGGGCCGGGACGCTTGGTTATTT. It translates to CASRGRDAWLF.